These 8 T cell receptor beta chains were sequenced from one sample in a study of naive CD8 T cells in extremely preterm neonates. TCRdb keeps only in-frame clones here, not all; method: immunoSEQ multiplex PCR. The sample lists roughly 5,700 clones; around 97% were seen once. Sequencing was performed on naive CD8+ T cells from blood. These receptors originate from a human donor in good health.

This clone was detected only once. One end of the junction varies from germline; a read error may be responsible. The chain couples TRBV7-7 to TRBJ1-4, with D unresolved. The CDR3 sequence is 12 residues long. CDR1 and CDR2 (germline): SSHAT, FNYEAQ (reference sequence). For the CDR3, the DNA is TGTGCTAGCAGCTCTCTTGATGAAAAACTGTTTTTT. This sequence encodes CASSSLDEKLFF.

This clone was seen only once. The rearrangement links TRBV6-5 to TRBJ1-1; possible D gene TRBD1, 5 bases. Germline loops: CDR1 MNHEY, CDR2 SVGAGI. The V end lost 0 bases, the J end lost 5 bases, and 10 bases lay between the germline ends. The CDR3 extends over 14 amino acids. The CDR3 nucleotides are TGTGCCAGCAGTTACTCCCGGGGGGTTACTGAAGCTTTCTTT. Amino acid sequence: CASSYSRGVTEAFF.

This clone was observed a few times. The genes are TRBV18 and TRBJ1-6, with D hard to call. V gave up 3 bases and J gave up 6 bases, with 12 bases separating them. Germline CDR1 KGHSH, CDR2 LQKENI. The CDR3 has 15 residues. CDR3 loop: CASSPSDSGNSPLHF. The CDR3 DNA reads as TGTGCCAGCTCACCTTCAGACTCGGGTAATTCACCCCTCCACTTT.

The chain has TRBV4-2 and TRBJ2-3; D is unclear. The length of the CDR3 is 15 residues. The germline CDR1 and CDR2 sequences are LGHNA and YNFKEQ. Trimming left V 0 bases short and J 5 bases short, with 12 bases between. This CDR3 is CASSQDPARGDTQYF. Written as DNA, the CDR3 is TGTGCCAGCAGCCAAGATCCCGCGAGAGGAGATACGCAGTATTTT.

This clone was recorded only once. The rearrangement uses TRBV27 and TRBJ2-4, with 7 bases identical to TRBD2. The CDR3 length is 16 residues. J lost 6 bases, V lost 3 bases, and 11 bases had no gene match. The germline V gene has CDR1 MNHEY and CDR2 SMNVEV (reference sequence). The chain's CDR3 is CASSFTLTGGRNIQYF. The DNA for the CDR3 is TGTGCCAGCAGTTTTACCCTGACGGGCGGGAGAAACATTCAGTACTTC.

The V call is TRBV4-1, the J call TRBJ2-2, with TRBD1 matching over 7 bases. Per the germline V gene, CDR1 is MGHRA and CDR2 is YSYEKL. Trimming cost V 1 base and J 8 bases; bases outside gene matches: 7. The CDR3 covers 15 residues. The chain's CDR3 is CASSQGDRSLGELFF. Here the CDR3 DNA reads TGCGCCAGCAGCCAAGGGGACAGAAGTTTAGGGGAGCTGTTTTTT.

CDR3 residues: CASSRIRQAGSNQPQHF. CDR3 sequence (DNA): TGTGCCAGCAGCCGTATTCGACAGGCGGGTAGCAATCAGCCCCAGCATTTT. V usage is TRBV5-6 and J usage is TRBJ1-5, with a weak D call TRBD1 (6 bases). Trimming left V 4 bases short and J 0 bases short, with 17 bases between. This CDR3 contains 17 residues. Germline-derived CDR1 and CDR2 are SGHDT and YYEEEE.

This sequence joins TRBV11-2 and TRBJ2-3; D uncertain. CDR3 length: 15 amino acids. Germline V CDR1 and CDR2: SGHAT, FQNNGV. Deletions cut 0 bases from V and 2 bases from J, with 9 bases between. The CDR3 sequence: CASSLDGANTDTQYF. The CDR3 nucleotides read TGTGCCAGCAGCTTAGATGGAGCTAACACAGATACGCAGTATTTT. The whole variable domain, filled in from reference TRBV11-2 and TRBJ2-3, reads EAGVAQSPRYKIIEKRQSVAFWCNPISGHATLYWYQQILGQGPKLLIQFQNNGVVDDSQLPKDRFSAERLKGVDSTLKIQPAKLEDSAVYLCASSLDGANTDTQYFGPGTRLTVL.